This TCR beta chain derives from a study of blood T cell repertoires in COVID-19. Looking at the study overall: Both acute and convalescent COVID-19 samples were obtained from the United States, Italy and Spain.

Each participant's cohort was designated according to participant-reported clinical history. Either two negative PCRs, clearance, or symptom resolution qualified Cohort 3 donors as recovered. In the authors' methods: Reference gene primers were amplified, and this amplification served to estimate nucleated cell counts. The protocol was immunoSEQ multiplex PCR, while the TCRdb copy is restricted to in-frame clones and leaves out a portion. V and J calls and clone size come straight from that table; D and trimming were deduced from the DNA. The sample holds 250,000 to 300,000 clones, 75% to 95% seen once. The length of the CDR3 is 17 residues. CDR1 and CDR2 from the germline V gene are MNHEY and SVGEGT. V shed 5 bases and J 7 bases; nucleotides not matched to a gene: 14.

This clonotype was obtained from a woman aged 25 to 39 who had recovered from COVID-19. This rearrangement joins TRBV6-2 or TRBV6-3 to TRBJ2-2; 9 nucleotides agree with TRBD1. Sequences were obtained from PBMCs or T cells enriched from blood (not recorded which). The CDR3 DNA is TGTGCCAGCAGTGGTACCGGGACAGGGATGGCCCTCGGGGAGCTGTTTTTT. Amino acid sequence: CASSGTGTGMALGELFF.